The entry that follows covers one TCR beta chain sequence. The entry originates in a study of blood T cell repertoires in COVID-19. Overall study context: Acute-phase and convalescent COVID-19 samples originated in the United States, Italy and Spain. Sample material is recorded as cDNA or gDNA derived from T cells, B-cell-depleted T cells, or PBMCs.

Per the study methods: The assay estimated nucleated cells by amplifying reference gene primers. The protocol was immunoSEQ multiplex PCR, while the TCRdb copy is restricted to in-frame clones and leaves out a portion. The DNA gave D and trimming, while V, J and clone size come from that table. The sample shows about 230,000 clones, around nine tenths of them seen only once. The CDR3 length is 15 residues. The germline V gene has CDR1 SSHAT and CDR2 FNYEAQ (reference sequence). V gave up 5 bases and J gave up 3 bases; unmatched junction bases: 8. V gene TRBV7-7 combines with J gene TRBJ2-3; TRBD2 agrees at 7 bases. This TCR derives from a woman in her fifties or sixties with acute or convalescent COVID-19. The material sequenced was peripheral blood. As DNA, the CDR3 is TGTGCCAGCAGCCTAGGACTGGGAGGGACAGATACGCAGTATTTT. The encoded protein is CASSLGLGGTDTQYF.